These 22 T cell receptor gamma chains originate from one sample sequenced in a study of Vδ1+ human thymocytes. General study points: Highly polyclonal TRG and TRD repertoires with Gaussian CDR3 length distributions appeared in thymus.

RNA was extracted from the cells and then reverse transcribed. Multiplex PCR used pooled V-gene forward primers and a constant-region reverse primer to amplify CDR3s. TCRdb reprocessed the multiplex PCR reads using CATT. The data hold about 36,000 gamma-chain clones, with 20% to 25% observed a single time. These receptors lack a known antigen. Sequencing used Vdelta1+ gamma-delta thymocytes from the thymus. The subset denotes: FACS-sorted CD3+ TCRalphabeta- TCRVdelta1+ TCRVdelta2- thymocytes. The origin of the receptors is a girl less than two years old who had congenital heart surgery.

In this sample, this clone turned up a few times. The chain employs TRGV2 and TRGJ1 or TRGJ2. There are 13 residues in the CDR3. The trim removed 0 bases at V and 7 bases at J, leaving 6 bases unmatched. Germline lookup yields CDR1 EGSNGY and CDR2 YDSYNSKV. The CDR3 here is CATWDGRIYKKLF. The CDR3 DNA follows: TGTGCCACCTGGGACGGGCGAATATATAAGAAACTCTTT.

Relative to its sample, this clone is medium-sized. Other DNA sequences from this sample encode an identical CDR3 as well. The rearrangement links TRGV4 to TRGJ1 or TRGJ2. V trimming: 0 bases; J trimming: 7 bases; junction bases outside the gene matches: 3. The CDR3 covers 12 residues. Looked up from germline, CDR1 is EGSTGY and CDR2 is YDSYTSSV. The CDR3 nucleotides read TGTGCCACCTGGGATGGGCGGTATAAGAAACTCTTT. It codes for CATWDGRYKKLF.

This chain uses TRGV3 with TRGJ1 or TRGJ2. Trimming at V came to 0 bases and at J to 10 bases, leaving 18 bases not matched to a gene. The CDR3 sequence is 16 residues long. Per germline, CDR1 VTNTFY and CDR2 YDVSTARD (reference sequence). CDR3 in DNA: TGTGCCACCTGGGACAGGCGGGGGGCTTGTGTGTACAAGAAACTCTTT. This sequence encodes CATWDRRGACVYKKLF.

In this sample, this clone turned up a few times. The chain recombines TRGV4 with TRGJ1 or TRGJ2. The V and J ends lost 4 bases and 6 bases, in that order; junction bases with no gene match: 6. The CDR3 length is 12 residues. The V gene's germline CDR1 is EGSTGY and CDR2 YDSYTSSV. The CDR3 DNA is TGTGCCACCTGGGAATTGGTTTATAAGAAACTCTTT. Amino acid sequence: CATWELVYKKLF.

This rearrangement joins TRGV9 to TRGJ1 or TRGJ2. V trimming: 0 bases; J trimming: 10 bases; junction bases outside the gene matches: 12. The CDR3 runs to 14 residues. Germline V lookup: CDR1 GITISATS, CDR2 ISYDGTV (reference sequence). CDR3 in amino acids: CALWEVRSPPKKLF. The CDR3 coding sequence is TGTGCCTTGTGGGAGGTGCGTTCCCCCCCGAAGAAACTCTTT.

V and J are TRGV8 and TRGJ1 or TRGJ2. Germline loops: CDR1 VENAVY, CDR2 YDSYNSRV. The CDR3 has 11 residues. The trim removed 3 bases at V and 12 bases at J, leaving 8 bases unmatched. CDR3 amino acids: CATWDLPGKLF. Here the CDR3 DNA reads TGTGCCACCTGGGATCTACCCGGGAAACTCTTT.

There are a few counts of this clone. This rearrangement joins TRGV2 to TRGJP2. There are 9 residues in the CDR3. Germline CDR1 EGSNGY, CDR2 YDSYNSKV. CDR3 bases: TGTGCTCTGGGTTGGATCAAGACGTTT. It specifies CALGWIKTF.

The chain couples TRGV3 to TRGJ1 or TRGJ2. Germline V gene data show CDR1 as VTNTFY and CDR2 as YDVSTARD (reference sequence). The CDR3 length is 13 residues. V trimming: 3 bases; J trimming: 9 bases; junction bases outside the gene matches: 11. The CDR3 nucleotides are TGTGCCACCTGGGACTCGACGGAGATTAAGAAACTCTTT. It yields the protein CATWDSTEIKKLF.

This clone appeared a few times. The rearrangement uses TRGV8 and TRGJ1 or TRGJ2. Trimming cost V 1 base and J 11 bases; bases outside gene matches: 5. Germline-derived CDR1 and CDR2 are VENAVY and YDSYNSRV. There are 11 residues in the CDR3. CDR3 DNA sequence: TGTGCCACCTGGGATAGCCTTGAGAAACTCTTT. Amino acids: CATWDSLEKLF.

The chain carries TRGV2 and TRGJ1 or TRGJ2. The V gene end was trimmed by 0 bases and the J gene end by 11 bases; junction bases not matched to a gene: 10. This CDR3 has 13 residues. CDR1 is EGSNGY and CDR2 is YDSYNSKV in the germline V gene. CDR3 region: CATWDGLFREKLF. The CDR3 DNA reads as TGTGCCACCTGGGACGGGCTCTTTAGGGAGAAACTCTTT.

The chain links TRGV9 to TRGJ1 or TRGJ2. The CDR3 sequence is 14 residues long. The ends lost 0 bases at V and 4 bases at J; junction bases unmatched: 6. Germline CDR1 reads GITISATS; CDR2 reads ISYDGTV (reference sequence). CDR3 sequence: CALWEVLAYYKKLF. The CDR3 region has the DNA TGTGCCTTGTGGGAGGTGCTTGCGTATTATAAGAAACTCTTT.

The chain links TRGV4 to TRGJP2. V lost 10 bases and J lost 5; bases outside the gene matches: 10. Germline V gene sequence: CDR1 EGSTGY, CDR2 YDSYTSSV. This CDR3 is built from 13 residues. CDR3 loop: CATLLKSDWIKTF. The CDR3 coding sequence is TGTGCCACGCTCCTAAAGAGTGATTGGATCAAGACGTTT.

J is TRGJP and V is TRGV9. After removal of 0 bases from V and 9 bases from J, the junction contained 14 bases not matched to a gene. This CDR3 has 19 amino acids. The germline CDR1 and CDR2 sequences are GITISATS and ISYDGTV (reference sequence). As DNA, the CDR3 is TGTGCCTTGTGGGAGGTGCGTATTGCGCTGGGGTTGGGCAAAAAAATCAAGGTATTT. Amino acid sequence: CALWEVRIALGLGKKIKVF.

This clone has more than one count but fewer than ten. This chain connects TRGV8 to TRGJ1 or TRGJ2. V dropped 1 base and J dropped 8; count of bases not matched to a gene: 5. The CDR3 is made up of 12 amino acids. Germline CDR1 VENAVY, CDR2 YDSYNSRV. The CDR3 nucleotides read TGTGCCACCTGGGATAGTAGTCATAAGAAACTCTTT. As protein: CATWDSSHKKLF.

The chain links TRGV9 to TRGJ1 or TRGJ2. The J segment lost 7 bases and the V segment lost 0 bases, leaving 9 bases of the junction unmatched. CDR1 GITISATS and CDR2 ISYDGTV come from the germline V gene (reference sequence). CDR3 length: 14 amino acids. CDR3 region: CALWEVEGKYKKLF. The CDR3 coding sequence is TGTGCCTTGTGGGAGGTGGAGGGAAAGTATAAGAAACTCTTT.

The chain recombines TRGV4 with TRGJ1 or TRGJ2. CDR3 size: 12 residues. Germline values: CDR1 EGSTGY, CDR2 YDSYTSSV. V was clipped by 8 bases and J by 4 bases; unmatched bases: 8. The chain's CDR3 is CATLIGYYKKLF. For the CDR3, the DNA is TGTGCCACCTTAATCGGGTATTATAAGAAACTCTTT.

This clone came up a few times. A much larger clone lies one base from this, so it may be a read error. Other DNA sequences in this sample translate to the same CDR3. V is TRGV2 and J is TRGJ1 or TRGJ2. Germline V gene sequence: CDR1 EGSNGY, CDR2 YDSYNSKV. This CDR3 spans 13 amino acids. V was clipped by 2 bases and J by 3 bases; unmatched bases: 4. The CDR3 sequence: CATWDALYYKKLF. The CDR3 DNA reads as TGTGCCACCTGGGACGCGCTTTATTATAAGAAACTCTTT.

This clone showed up just a few times. The rearrangement joins TRGV4 to TRGJ1 or TRGJ2. The CDR3 sequence is 14 residues long. Germline CDR1 is EGSTGY and CDR2 is YDSYTSSV. The junction had 16 bases not matched to a gene; V was cut back by 0 bases and J by 14 bases. The CDR3 loop is CATWDGQYDLHQLF. CDR3 nucleotide sequence: TGTGCCACCTGGGATGGGCAATATGACCTTCACCAACTCTTT.

This clone was counted between two and nine times. The chain employs TRGV2 and TRGJ1 or TRGJ2. Looked up from germline, CDR1 is EGSNGY and CDR2 is YDSYNSKV. The CDR3 is 15 residues long. V lost 3 bases to trimming and J lost 0 bases; unmatched junction nucleotides: 8. CDR3 sequence reads: CATWDRRKNYYKKLF. CDR3 DNA sequence: TGTGCCACCTGGGACCGTCGAAAGAATTATTATAAGAAACTCTTT.

As concerns this clone: The sample has other DNA sequences that encode this CDR3 too. V and J are TRGV4 and TRGJ1 or TRGJ2. The V gene end was trimmed by 0 bases and the J gene end by 5 bases; junction bases not matched to a gene: 4. The length of the CDR3 is 13 residues. Looked up from germline, CDR1 is EGSTGY and CDR2 is YDSYTSSV. The CDR3 here is CATWDGVHYKKLF. Here the CDR3 DNA reads TGTGCCACCTGGGATGGGGTGCATTATAAGAAACTCTTT.

This clone was seen a handful of times. Other nucleotide sequences in the sample specify the same CDR3. The chain combines TRGV2 with TRGJ1 or TRGJ2. The CDR3 is 11 residues long. From germline, CDR1 is EGSNGY and CDR2 YDSYNSKV. The J segment lost 8 bases and the V segment lost 5 bases, leaving 6 bases of the junction unmatched. The CDR3 is CATWALDKKLF. The CDR3 coding sequence is TGTGCCACCTGGGCCTTGGATAAGAAACTCTTT.

This clone has just a few counts. V is TRGV2 and J is TRGJP2. The CDR3 loop spans 15 amino acids. Looked up from germline, CDR1 is EGSNGY and CDR2 is YDSYNSKV. The junction had 5 bases not matched to a gene; V was cut back by 2 bases and J by 2 bases. The DNA for the CDR3 is TGTGCCACCTGGGACGCCTTAAGTAGTGATTGGATCAAGACGTTT. Translating gives CATWDALSSDWIKTF.